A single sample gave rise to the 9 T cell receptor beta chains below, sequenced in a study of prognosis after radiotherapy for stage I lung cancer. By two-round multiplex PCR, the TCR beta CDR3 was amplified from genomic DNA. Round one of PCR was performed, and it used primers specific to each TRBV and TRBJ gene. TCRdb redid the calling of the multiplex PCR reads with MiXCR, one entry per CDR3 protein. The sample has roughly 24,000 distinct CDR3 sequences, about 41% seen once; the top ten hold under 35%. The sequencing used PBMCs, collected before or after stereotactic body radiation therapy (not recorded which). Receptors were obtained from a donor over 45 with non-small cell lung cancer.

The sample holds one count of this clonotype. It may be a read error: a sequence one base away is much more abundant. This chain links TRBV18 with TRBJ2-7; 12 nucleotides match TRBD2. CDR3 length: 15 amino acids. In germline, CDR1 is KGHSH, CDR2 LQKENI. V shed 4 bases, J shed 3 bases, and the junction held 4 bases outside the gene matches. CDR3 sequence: CASSRASGGGYEQYF. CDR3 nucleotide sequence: TGTGCCAGCTCACGGGCTAGCGGGGGGGGCTACGAGCAGTACTTC.

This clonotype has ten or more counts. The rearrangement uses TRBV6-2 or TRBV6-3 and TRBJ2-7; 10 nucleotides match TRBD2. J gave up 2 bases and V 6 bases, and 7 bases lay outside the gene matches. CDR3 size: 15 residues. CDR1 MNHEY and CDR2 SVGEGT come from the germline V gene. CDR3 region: CASRLIAGGTYEQYF. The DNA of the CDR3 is TGTGCCAGCAGACTTATAGCGGGAGGCACCTACGAGCAGTACTTC.

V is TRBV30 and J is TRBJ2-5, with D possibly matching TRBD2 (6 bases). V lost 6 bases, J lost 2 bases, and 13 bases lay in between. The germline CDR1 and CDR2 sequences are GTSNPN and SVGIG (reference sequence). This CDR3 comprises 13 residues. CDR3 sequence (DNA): TGTGCCTGTAATGGAGGGCGTCAAGAGACCCAGTACTTC. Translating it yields CACNGGRQETQYF.

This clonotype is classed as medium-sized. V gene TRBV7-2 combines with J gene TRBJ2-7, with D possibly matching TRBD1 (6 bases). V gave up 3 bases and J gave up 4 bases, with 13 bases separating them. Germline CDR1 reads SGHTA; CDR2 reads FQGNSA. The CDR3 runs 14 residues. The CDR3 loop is CASSLGATGYEQYF. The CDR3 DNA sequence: TGTGCCAGCAGCTTGGGGGCCACAGGGTACGAGCAGTACTTC.

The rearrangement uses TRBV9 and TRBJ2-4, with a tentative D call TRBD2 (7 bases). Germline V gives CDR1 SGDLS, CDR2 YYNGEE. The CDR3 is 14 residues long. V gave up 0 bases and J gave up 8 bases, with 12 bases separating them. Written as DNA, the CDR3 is TGTGCCAGCAGCGTAGTAGGGGGGGGGGACATTCAGTACTTC. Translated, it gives CASSVVGGGDIQYF.

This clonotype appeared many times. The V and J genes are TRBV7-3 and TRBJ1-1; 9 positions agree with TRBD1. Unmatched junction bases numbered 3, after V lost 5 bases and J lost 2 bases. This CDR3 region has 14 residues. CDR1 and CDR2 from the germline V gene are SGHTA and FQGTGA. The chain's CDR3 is CASSAGQGNTEAFF. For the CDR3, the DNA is TGTGCCAGCAGCGCGGGACAGGGTAACACTGAAGCTTTCTTT.

CDR3 coding DNA: TGTGCCAGCAGCCAAGACCGGGTAGAAGGAGGGACTAGCGGGAGGCCCACCGGGGAGCTGTTTTTT. Residues: CASSQDRVEGGTSGRPTGELFF. This chain uses TRBV3-2 with TRBJ2-2; the table's D gene call, TRBD2, was not cross checked with the DNA. TRBV3-2 is described as a pseudogene. There are 22 residues in the CDR3.

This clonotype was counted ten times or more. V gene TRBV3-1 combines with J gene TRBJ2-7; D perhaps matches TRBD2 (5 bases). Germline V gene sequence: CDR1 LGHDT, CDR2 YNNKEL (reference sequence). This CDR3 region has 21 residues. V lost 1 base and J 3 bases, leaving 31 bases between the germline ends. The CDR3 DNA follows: TGTGCCAGCAGCCAAGTATACGGATCGGAGCGGAAAGAAAAAGACAACTACGAGCAGTACTTC. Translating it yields CASSQVYGSERKEKDNYEQYF.

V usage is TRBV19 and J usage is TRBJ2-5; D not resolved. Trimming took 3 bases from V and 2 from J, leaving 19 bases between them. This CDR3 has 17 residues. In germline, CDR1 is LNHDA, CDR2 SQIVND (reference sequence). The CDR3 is CASSIAAGWCRQETQYF. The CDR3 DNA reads TGTGCCAGTAGTATTGCCGCAGGATGGTGTCGGCAAGAGACCCAGTACTTC. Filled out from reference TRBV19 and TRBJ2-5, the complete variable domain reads DGGITQSPKYLFRKEGQNVTLSCEQNLNHDAMYWYRQDPGQGLRLIYYSQIVNDFQKGDIAEGYSVSREKKESFPLTVTSAQKNPTAFYLCASSIAAGWCRQETQYFGPGTRLLVL.